The 23 T cell receptor beta chains below come from one sample, sequenced in a study of cytomegalovirus exposure and HLA in healthy donors. This PCR relied on a set of 60 Vbeta primers and 13 Jbeta primers. The table came from immunoSEQ multiplex PCR; TCRdb's copy has only in-frame clones and leaves some out. The sample shows fewer than 200,000 clones, roughly 80% of them seen only once. Sequenced input: PBMCs. These receptors were obtained from a man aged 30 to 39 in good health and CMV-seropositive.

The genes are TRBV2 and TRBJ2-1; TRBD2 aligns across 9 bases. Germline V gene lookup returns CDR1 SNHLY and CDR2 FYNNEI. The V segment lost 1 base and the J segment 4 bases; nucleotides outside the gene matches: 2. The CDR3 runs 15 residues. The CDR3 DNA is TGTGCCAGCAGTGAAGTTAGCGGGGGTTACAATGAGCAGTTCTTC. Translating gives CASSEVSGGYNEQFF.

CDR3 nucleotides: TGTGCCTACCAAAAAACTAGCTACGAGCAGTACTTC. It codes for CAYQKTSYEQYF. V and J are TRBV30 and TRBJ2-5; TRBD2 might be the D (5 bases). TRBJ2-7 matches the DNA end more closely, so the J call is doubtful. CDR3 size: 12 residues. Germline-derived CDR1 and CDR2 are GTSNPN and SVGIG (reference sequence).

This chain connects TRBV5-1 to TRBJ2-2; D might be TRBD1 (5 bases). The CDR3 spans 18 residues. Germline CDR1 and CDR2: SGHRS and YFSETQ. Trimming pared 4 bases from V and 2 bases from J, leaving 21 bases between. This CDR3 reads CASSPRLGVRGNTGELFF. CDR3 in DNA: TGCGCCAGCAGCCCCCGGCTAGGGGTAAGGGGAAACACCGGGGAGCTGTTTTTT. Full variable domain (rest looked up from reference TRBV5-1 and TRBJ2-2): KAGVTQTPRYLIKTRGQQVTLSCSPISGHRSVSWYQQTPGQGLQFLFEYFSETQRNKGNFPGRFSGRQFSNSRSEMNVSTLELGDSALYLCASSPRLGVRGNTGELFFGEGSRLTVL.

The chain employs TRBV5-1 and TRBJ2-7, with 12 bases lining up with TRBD2. V shed 0 bases, J shed 7 bases, and the junction held 5 bases outside the gene matches. The CDR3 extends over 15 amino acids. Germline values: CDR1 SGHRS, CDR2 YFSETQ. The CDR3 nucleotides are TGCGCCAGCAGCTTGGTGGCTAGCGGGGGGGGTGAGCAGTACTTC. The encoded protein is CASSLVASGGGEQYF.

This sequence joins TRBV2 and TRBJ1-6; 9 bases line up with TRBD1. Looked up from germline, CDR1 is SNHLY and CDR2 is FYNNEI. V shed 6 bases and J 9 bases; nucleotides not matched to a gene: 3. The CDR3 contains 13 residues. The CDR3 region is CASRGQGISPLHF. In DNA form, the CDR3 reads TGTGCCAGCAGGGGACAGGGAATTTCACCCCTCCACTTT. The full variable domain, completed using reference TRBV2 and TRBJ1-6, is EPEVTQTPSHQVTQMGQEVILRCVPISNHLYFYWYRQILGQKVEFLVSFYNNEISEKSEIFDDQFSVERPDGSNFTLKIRSTKLEDSAMYFCASRGQGISPLHFGNGTRLTVT.

The chain links TRBV5-4 to TRBJ1-2, with TRBD1 matching over 11 bases. V shed 1 base and J 7 bases; nucleotides not matched to a gene: 6. The CDR3 length is 15 residues. Germline V gene data show CDR1 as SGHNT and CDR2 as YYREEE (reference sequence). For the CDR3, the DNA is TGTGCCAGCAGCTTGAACTCTGGACAGGGGGCTGGCTACACCTTC. Its protein is CASSLNSGQGAGYTF.

This clone was counted between two and nine times. The rearrangement joins TRBV5-1 to TRBJ1-5, with D maybe TRBD1 (6 bases). The CDR3 sequence is 13 residues long. The V and J ends lost 4 bases and 4 bases respectively, with 9 bases between them. Germline loops: CDR1 SGHRS, CDR2 YFSETQ. CDR3 sequence: CASSPGQNQPQHF. The CDR3 DNA reads as TGCGCCAGCAGCCCAGGACAGAATCAGCCCCAGCATTTT.

The DNA for the CDR3 is TGCAGCGTTGCGGGCAGGGTAAGGCACGAGCAGTACTTC. Protein sequence: CSVAGRVRHEQYF. The chain employs TRBV29-1 and TRBJ2-7, with D maybe TRBD1 (5 bases). The germline gives CDR1 SQVTM, CDR2 ANQGSEA. The length of the CDR3 is 13 residues. V lost 4 bases, J lost 5 bases, and 15 bases lay in between.

The chain couples TRBV6-5 to TRBJ2-7; tentatively, D is TRBD1 (6 bases). CDR3 length equals 15 residues. The germline V gene encodes CDR1 MNHEY and CDR2 SVGAGI. Trimming cost V 6 bases and J 1 base, with 16 bases left between them. The CDR3: CASSPSGQSSYEQYF. Written as DNA, the CDR3 is TGTGCCAGCAGCCCCTCCGGACAGTCTTCCTACGAGCAGTACTTC.

The rearrangement uses TRBV5-1 and TRBJ1-2; 7 nucleotides align to TRBD1. Germline assignment: CDR1 SGHRS and CDR2 YFSETQ. This CDR3 has 15 residues. The ends lost 2 bases at V and 1 base at J; junction bases unmatched: 5. The CDR3 loop is CASSLGGEINYGYTF. For the CDR3, the DNA is TGCGCCAGCAGCTTAGGGGGCGAGATTAACTATGGCTACACCTTC.

The count of this clone is one. The chain joins TRBV14 to TRBJ2-5; 10 positions agree with TRBD2. With 2 bases clipped from V and 2 bases from J, the junction kept 5 bases outside the gene matches. The CDR3 runs 16 residues. Germline CDR1 SGHDN, CDR2 FVKESK. CDR3 amino acids: CASSQTELAGQETQYF. CDR3 nucleotide sequence: TGTGCCAGCAGCCAAACCGAACTAGCGGGGCAAGAGACCCAGTACTTC.

The gene calls are TRBV28 and TRBJ2-5, with D perhaps TRBD2 (5 bases). Germline V gene sequence: CDR1 MDHEN, CDR2 SYDVKM. V lost 5 bases and J 0 bases, leaving 22 bases between the germline ends. The CDR3 consists of 18 residues. Here the CDR3 reads CASSGRAKDSWYQETQYF. CDR3 bases: TGTGCCAGCAGTGGAAGGGCTAAGGACTCGTGGTACCAAGAGACCCAGTACTTC.

V and J are TRBV7-3 and TRBJ2-1; a weak D match, TRBD2 (6 bases). The germline V and J ends were trimmed by 1 base and 8 bases, with 12 bases remaining between them. Per the germline V gene, CDR1 is SGHTA and CDR2 is FQGTGA. The CDR3 totals 14 residues. This chain's CDR3 is CASSLKLAGDEQFF. CDR3 nucleotide sequence: TGTGCCAGCAGCTTAAAACTAGCCGGGGATGAGCAGTTCTTC. The whole variable domain, remainder taken from reference TRBV7-3 and TRBJ2-1, is GAGVSQTPSNKVTEKGKYVELRCDPISGHTALYWYRQSLGQGPEFLIYFQGTGAADDSGLPNDRFFAVRPEGSVSTLKIQRTERGDSAVYLCASSLKLAGDEQFFGPGTRLTVL.

The gene calls are TRBV25-1 and TRBJ2-5, with TRBD1 matching over 8 bases. The length of the CDR3 is 13 residues. Germline V lookup: CDR1 MGHDK, CDR2 SYGVNS. With V trimmed by 5 bases and J by 5 bases, 4 bases remained unmatched. CDR3 amino acids: CASSFRGLETQYF. CDR3 DNA sequence: TGTGCCAGCAGTTTCAGGGGGCTGGAGACCCAGTACTTC.

V usage is TRBV2 and J usage is TRBJ2-5; TRBD2 matches at 7 bases. The CDR3 is 14 residues long. V lost 5 bases and J lost 4; bases outside the gene matches: 7. The V gene's germline CDR1 is SNHLY and CDR2 FYNNEI. Here the CDR3 DNA reads TGTGCCAGCAGTTTGACTAGCCGTATAGAGACCCAGTACTTC. As protein: CASSLTSRIETQYF.

The chain couples TRBV5-4 to TRBJ2-5; 7 positions agree with TRBD1. Trimming cost V 2 bases and J 5 bases; bases outside gene matches: 12. In germline, CDR1 is SGHNT, CDR2 YYREEE (reference sequence). The CDR3 spans 16 residues. The CDR3 reads CASSFGMRGPGETQYF. CDR3 DNA sequence: TGTGCCAGCAGCTTTGGTATGAGGGGGCCCGGCGAGACCCAGTACTTC. Full variable domain (outside the CDR3, taken from reference TRBV5-4 and TRBJ2-5): ETGVTQSPTHLIKTRGQQVTLRCSSQSGHNTVSWYQQALGQGPQFIFQYYREEENGRGNFPPRFSGLQFPNYSSELNVNALELDDSALYLCASSFGMRGPGETQYFGPGTRLLVL.

The gene calls are TRBV5-6 and TRBJ2-5; maybe TRBD1 (7 bases). The CDR3 is 16 amino acids. In germline, CDR1 is SGHDT, CDR2 YYEEEE. The V end lost 5 bases, the J end lost 5 bases, and 22 bases lay between the germline ends. CDR3 DNA sequence: TGTGCCAGCAGTTCCGAGACAGGGATTGGAGGGGAGACCCAGTACTTC. It translates to CASSSETGIGGETQYF.

CDR3 nucleotides: TGTGCCAGCAGTATCTCCGGGACAGGGGTATACGAGCAGTACTTC. It yields the protein CASSISGTGVYEQYF. The V and J genes are TRBV2 and TRBJ2-7; TRBD1 matches 10 bases. Germline V CDR1 and CDR2: SNHLY, FYNNEI. Trimming took 5 bases from V and 4 from J; bases not matched to a gene: 8. The CDR3 consists of 15 residues.

V and J are TRBV6-1 and TRBJ2-5, with TRBD1 matching over 8 bases. Germline V gives CDR1 MNHNS, CDR2 SASEGT. J was trimmed by 3 bases and V by 6 bases; bases with no gene match: 6. The CDR3 is 14 amino acids. The CDR3 region is CASRRSGGEETQYF. Here the CDR3 DNA reads TGTGCCAGCAGAAGGTCAGGGGGCGAAGAGACCCAGTACTTC.

This clone has a single count. V usage is TRBV29-1 and J usage is TRBJ1-1; no firm D call. Deletions cut 4 bases from V and 0 bases from J, with 6 bases between. Germline V lookup: CDR1 SQVTM, CDR2 ANQGSEA. This CDR3 has 12 residues. CDR3 nucleotides: TGCAGCGTTGTTCAGATGAACACTGAAGCTTTCTTT. This encodes CSVVQMNTEAFF. Full variable domain (rest looked up from reference TRBV29-1 and TRBJ1-1): SAVISQKPSRDICQRGTSLTIQCQVDSQVTMMFWYRQQPGQSLTLIATANQGSEATYESGFVIDKFPISRPNLTFSTLTVSNMSPEDSSIYLCSVVQMNTEAFFGQGTRLTVV.

J is TRBJ2-2 and V is TRBV7-9, with 10 bases fitting TRBD1. From germline, CDR1 is SEHNR and CDR2 FQNEAQ (reference sequence). This CDR3 is built from 15 residues. The V and J ends lost 3 bases and 3 bases, in that order; junction bases with no gene match: 1. CDR3 protein: CASSLGTGDTGELFF. The CDR3, as DNA: TGTGCCAGCAGCTTGGGGACAGGGGACACCGGGGAGCTGTTTTTT.

The V call is TRBV5-1, the J call TRBJ1-6, with D maybe TRBD1 (5 bases). With 4 bases removed from V and 6 bases from J, the gap between germline ends came to 11 bases. CDR3 length equals 14 residues. Germline V gives CDR1 SGHRS, CDR2 YFSETQ. The DNA for the CDR3 is TGCGCCAGCAGCCCGGTCGGGGGTAATTCACCCCTCCACTTT. Translating gives CASSPVGGNSPLHF.

This clone has only one observation. This chain links TRBV15 with TRBJ1-1; perhaps TRBD1 as D (5 bases). The CDR3 loop spans 14 amino acids. Germline values: CDR1 LNHNV, CDR2 YYDKDF (reference sequence). Deletions cut 0 bases from V and 4 bases from J, with 9 bases between. The CDR3 DNA reads as TGTGCCACCAGCAGAGATTGGGGGGGCACTGAAGCTTTCTTT. Translated, it gives CATSRDWGGTEAFF.